The entry below describes one T cell receptor beta chain. Its antigen is not identified. This sample was taken from a study of CD8+ T cells in alopecia areata. CD25+CD127- cells were obtained by sorting CD4+ cells, for roughly five patients. PBMCs were stained for CD3, CD4 and CD8, and CD4+ and CD8+ T cells were sorted. Findings and limits, study-wide: Greater clonality was observed in lesional scalp samples, especially alopecia totalis/universalis, versus normal scalp.

The CDR3 totals 14 residues. Isolated RNA was reverse transcribed into cDNA used as the sequencing template. Profiling relied on immunoSEQ multiplex PCR, and the TCRdb table lists in-frame clones only, not all of them. The sample lists around 8,000 clones; about two thirds were seen once. The V call is TRBV21-1, the J call TRBJ2-6; TRBD1, the table's D call, was not compared with the DNA. TRBV21-1 is termed a pseudogene. The specimen was CD4+ Tregs sorted from blood. The source is a human donor with alopecia areata. The CDR3 DNA reads as TGTGCCAGCAGAAACAGGGCTGGGGCCAACGTCCTGACTTTC. It encodes CASRNRAGANVLTF.